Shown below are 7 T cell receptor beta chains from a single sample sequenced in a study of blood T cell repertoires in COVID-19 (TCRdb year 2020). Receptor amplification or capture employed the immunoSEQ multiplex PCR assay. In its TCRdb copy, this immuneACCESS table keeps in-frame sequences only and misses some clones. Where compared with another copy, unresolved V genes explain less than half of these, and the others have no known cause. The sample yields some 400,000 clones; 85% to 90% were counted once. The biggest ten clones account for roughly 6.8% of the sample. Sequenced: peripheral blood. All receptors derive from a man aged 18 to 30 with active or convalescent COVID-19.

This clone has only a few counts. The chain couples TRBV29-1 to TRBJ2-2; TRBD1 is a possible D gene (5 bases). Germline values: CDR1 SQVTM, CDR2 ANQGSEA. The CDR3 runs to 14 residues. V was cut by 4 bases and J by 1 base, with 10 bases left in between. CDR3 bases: TGCAGCGTTGCGGTGGGGCTGAACACCGGGGAGCTGTTTTTT. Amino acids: CSVAVGLNTGELFF.

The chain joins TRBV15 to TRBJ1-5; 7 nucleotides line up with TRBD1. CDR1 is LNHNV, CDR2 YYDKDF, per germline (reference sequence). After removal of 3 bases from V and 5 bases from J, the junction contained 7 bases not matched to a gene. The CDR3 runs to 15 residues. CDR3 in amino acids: CATSRDRRGDQPQHF. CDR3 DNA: TGTGCCACCAGCAGGGACAGGAGGGGGGATCAGCCCCAGCATTTT.

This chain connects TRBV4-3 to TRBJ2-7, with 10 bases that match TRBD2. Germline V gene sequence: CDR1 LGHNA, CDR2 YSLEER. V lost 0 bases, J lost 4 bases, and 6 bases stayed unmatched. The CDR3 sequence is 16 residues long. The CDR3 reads CASSQDWTSGIYEQYF. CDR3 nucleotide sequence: TGCGCCAGCAGCCAAGATTGGACTAGCGGAATTTACGAGCAGTACTTC.

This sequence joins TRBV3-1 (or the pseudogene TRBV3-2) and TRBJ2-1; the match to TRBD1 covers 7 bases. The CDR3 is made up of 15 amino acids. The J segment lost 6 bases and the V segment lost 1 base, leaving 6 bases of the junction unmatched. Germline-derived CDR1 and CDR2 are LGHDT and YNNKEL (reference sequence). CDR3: CASSQGSGGPNEQFF. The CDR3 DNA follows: TGTGCCAGCAGCCAAGGGTCAGGGGGTCCCAATGAGCAGTTCTTC.

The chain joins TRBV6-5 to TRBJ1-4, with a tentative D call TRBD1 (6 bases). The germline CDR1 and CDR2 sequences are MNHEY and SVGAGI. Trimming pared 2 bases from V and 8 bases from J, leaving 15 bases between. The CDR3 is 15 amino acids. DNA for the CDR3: TGTGCCAGCAGTTACCGGGGGGGCGGTCAAGAAAAACTGTTTTTT. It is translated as CASSYRGGGQEKLFF.

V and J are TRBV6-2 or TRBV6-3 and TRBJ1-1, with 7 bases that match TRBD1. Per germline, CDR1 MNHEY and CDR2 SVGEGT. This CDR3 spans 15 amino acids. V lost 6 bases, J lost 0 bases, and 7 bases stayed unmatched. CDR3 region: CASSRQGGLNTEAFF. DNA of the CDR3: TGTGCCAGCAGCAGACAGGGTGGCCTGAACACTGAAGCTTTCTTT.

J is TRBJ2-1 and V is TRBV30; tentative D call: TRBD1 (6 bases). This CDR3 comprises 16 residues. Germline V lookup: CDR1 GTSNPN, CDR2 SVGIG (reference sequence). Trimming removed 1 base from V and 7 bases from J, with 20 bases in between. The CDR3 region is CAWSARQVARGNEQFF. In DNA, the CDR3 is TGTGCCTGGAGTGCAAGACAGGTTGCTCGTGGGAATGAGCAGTTCTTC.